One TCR beta chain is described in this entry. The target of this receptor is not known. Base qualities are missing; no much larger clone stands one base away. The germline V gene yields SGHAT for CDR1 and FQNNGV for CDR2. The CDR3 sequence holds 17 residues, the cysteine and phenylalanine included. Of all the DNA, just the CDR3 is kept, 51 bases in frame from base 1. Trimming removed 5 bases from V and 4 bases from J; the gene matches leave 14 bases unexplained. This entry is derived from a study of response to subunit inactivated influenza vaccine (dated by TCRdb to the late 2010s). Concerning the study at large: To follow how T cells responded to a trivalent subunit inactivated influenza vaccine, the researchers relied on deep quantitative profiling of the T cell receptor repertoire.

What the work shows at the level of the full study, not this receptor alone: The authors proposed that each seasonal influenza vaccination may bring in only a limited number of new T cells.

Library method: RT-PCR. The listed sequencing device is Illumina HiSeq 2500. TCRdb reran the public reads through fastp at Q25 and MiXCR, keeping productive beta chains. Rows merge per CDR3 protein into single entries with the most common DNA and genes. The sample has about 800,000 distinct CDR3 sequences on record, around 21% of them singletons. Around 9.6% of the sample is in the top ten clones. The specimen was PBMCs from blood, collected less than 6 days after vaccination. The source is a man in his fifties who received an inactivated influenza vaccine. Donor details come from another sample of the same person, matched by shared clones. The chain links TRBV11-2 with TRBJ2-1; TRBD2 aligns with 7 central bases. CDR3 loop: CASSPRSLADIYNEQFF. In nucleotide form, the sequence is TGTGCCAGCAGCCCAAGGTCTCTAGCGGATATATACAATGAGCAGTTCTTC.